This entry features one T cell receptor (beta chain) sequence. Its antigen remains unidentified. Germline CDR1 is SGDLS and CDR2 is YYNGEE. The CDR3 sequence is 15 residues long. V gave up 0 bases and J gave up 4 bases; unmatched junction bases: 0. The source of the sample is a study of graft-versus-host responses after intestinal transplantation. About the study: Recipients had transplants, and these were multivisceral, liver-intestinal, or isolated intestinal. Every recipient had anti-thymocyte globulin induction and roughly 3 years of tacrolimus plus steroids.

Study-level points and caveats: Detection of GvH clones occurred in recipient marrow, and some had their first appearance in ileum or blood. Declining HvG levels early post-transplant were linked to peak circulating GvH clone levels.

Measured with immunoSEQ multiplex PCR; TCRdb has only the in-frame clones, and not every one. Of about 120,000 clones listed, about nine tenths are singletons. This chain joins TRBV9 and TRBJ2-3; 12 bases line up with TRBD2. Sequencing used unstimulated CD4+ T cells sorted from spleen or lymph node cells, obtained before intestinal transplant. This receptor was obtained from a human donor who received an intestinal transplant. The CDR3 region has the DNA TGTGCCAGCAGCGTAGGACTAGCGGGAGCAGATACGCAGTATTTT. This translates into CASSVGLAGADTQYF.